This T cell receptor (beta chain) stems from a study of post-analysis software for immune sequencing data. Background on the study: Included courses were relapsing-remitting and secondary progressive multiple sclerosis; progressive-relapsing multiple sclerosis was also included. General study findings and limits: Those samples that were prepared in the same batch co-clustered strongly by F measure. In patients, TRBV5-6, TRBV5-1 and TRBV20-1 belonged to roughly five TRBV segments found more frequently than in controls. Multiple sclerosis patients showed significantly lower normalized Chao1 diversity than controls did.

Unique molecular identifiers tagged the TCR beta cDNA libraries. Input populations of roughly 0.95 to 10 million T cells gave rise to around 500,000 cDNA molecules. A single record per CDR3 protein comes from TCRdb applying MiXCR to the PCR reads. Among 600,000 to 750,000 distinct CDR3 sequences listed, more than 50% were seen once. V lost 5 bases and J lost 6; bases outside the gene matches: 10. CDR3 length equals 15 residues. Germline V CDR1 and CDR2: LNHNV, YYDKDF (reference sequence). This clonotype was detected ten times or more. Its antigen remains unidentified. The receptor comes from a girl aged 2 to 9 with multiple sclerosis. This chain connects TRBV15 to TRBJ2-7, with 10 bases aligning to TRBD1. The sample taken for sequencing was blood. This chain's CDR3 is CATSEGQGKRCEQYF. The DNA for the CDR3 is TGTGCCACCAGCGAGGGACAGGGGAAACGGTGCGAGCAGTACTTC.